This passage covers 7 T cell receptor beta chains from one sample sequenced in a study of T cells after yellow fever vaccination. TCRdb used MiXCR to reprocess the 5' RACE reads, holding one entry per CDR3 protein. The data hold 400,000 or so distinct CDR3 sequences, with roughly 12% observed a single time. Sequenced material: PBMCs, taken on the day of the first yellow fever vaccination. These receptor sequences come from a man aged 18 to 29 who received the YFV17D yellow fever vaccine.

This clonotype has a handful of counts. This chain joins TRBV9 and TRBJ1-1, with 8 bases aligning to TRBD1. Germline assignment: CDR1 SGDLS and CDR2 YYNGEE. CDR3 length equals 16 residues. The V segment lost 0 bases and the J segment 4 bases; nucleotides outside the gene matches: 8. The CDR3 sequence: CASSVGAGGKSTEAFF. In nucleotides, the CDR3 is TGTGCCAGCAGCGTAGGTGCAGGGGGCAAGTCCACTGAAGCTTTCTTT.

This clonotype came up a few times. CDR3 loop: CASSPRADYYEQYF. The CDR3 DNA follows: TGTGCCAGCAGCCCTCGAGCGGACTACTACGAGCAGTACTTC. The chain is built from TRBV7-2 and TRBJ2-7; D might be TRBD2 (6 bases). Trimming cost V 5 bases and J 3 bases, with 14 bases left between them. CDR3 size: 14 residues. CDR1 SGHTA and CDR2 FQGNSA come from the germline V gene.

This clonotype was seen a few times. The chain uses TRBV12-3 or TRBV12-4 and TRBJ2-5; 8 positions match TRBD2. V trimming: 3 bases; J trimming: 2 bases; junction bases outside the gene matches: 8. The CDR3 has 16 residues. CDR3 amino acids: CASSFGQRGYQETQYF. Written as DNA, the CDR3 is TGTGCCAGCAGTTTCGGCCAGCGGGGGTATCAAGAGACCCAGTACTTC.

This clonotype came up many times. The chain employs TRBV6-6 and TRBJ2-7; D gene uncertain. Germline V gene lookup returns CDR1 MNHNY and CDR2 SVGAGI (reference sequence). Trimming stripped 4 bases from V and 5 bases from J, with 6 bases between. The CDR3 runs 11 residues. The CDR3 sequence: CASSFLDEQYF. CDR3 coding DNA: TGTGCCAGCAGTTTTCTTGACGAGCAGTACTTC.

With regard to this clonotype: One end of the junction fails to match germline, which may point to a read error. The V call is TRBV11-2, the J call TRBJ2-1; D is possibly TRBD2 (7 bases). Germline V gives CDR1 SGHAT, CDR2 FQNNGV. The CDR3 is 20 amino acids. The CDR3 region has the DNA TGTGCCAGCAGCCCAGACCTCCCTGGGGGGGGGACAACCGGGTACAGTGAGCAGTTCTTC. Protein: CASSPDLPGGGTTGYSEQFF.

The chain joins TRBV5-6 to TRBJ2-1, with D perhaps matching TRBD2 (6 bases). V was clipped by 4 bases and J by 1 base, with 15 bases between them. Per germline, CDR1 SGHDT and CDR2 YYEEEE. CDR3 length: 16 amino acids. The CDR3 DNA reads TGTGCCAGCAGCGGGAAGGGACTGCCTTCCTACAATGAGCAGTTCTTC. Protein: CASSGKGLPSYNEQFF.

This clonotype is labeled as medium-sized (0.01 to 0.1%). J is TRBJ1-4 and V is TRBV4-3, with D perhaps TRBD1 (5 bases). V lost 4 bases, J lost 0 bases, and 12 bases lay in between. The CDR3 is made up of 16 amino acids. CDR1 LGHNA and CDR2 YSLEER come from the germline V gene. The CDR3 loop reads CASSPTGGATNEKLFF. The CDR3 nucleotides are TGCGCCAGCAGCCCAACGGGGGGGGCAACTAATGAAAAACTGTTTTTT.